One and the same sample provided the 11 T cell receptor beta chains below, sequenced in a study of cytomegalovirus exposure and HLA in healthy donors. Both 60 Vbeta primers and 13 Jbeta primers went into the PCR. The method was immunoSEQ multiplex PCR; TCRdb's version includes in-frame clones alone and lacks a portion of them. The sample includes about 190,000 clones, roughly 80% of them seen just once. Sequencing input: PBMCs. These TCRs come from a woman in her 30s in good health and CMV-seropositive.

This chain uses TRBV28 with TRBJ2-7; 7 bases line up with TRBD1. Germline values: CDR1 MDHEN, CDR2 SYDVKM. This CDR3 is 14 amino acids long. V trimming: 7 bases; J trimming: 7 bases; junction bases outside the gene matches: 13. Written as DNA, the CDR3 is TGTGCCAGCAATATCATGGGGGACAGCCGGGAGCAGTACTTC. This gives the protein CASNIMGDSREQYF. Variable domain in full (rest from reference TRBV28 and TRBJ2-7): DVKVTQSSRYLVKRTGEKVFLECVQDMDHENMFWYRQDPGLGLRLIYFSYDVKMKEKGDIPEGYSVSREKKERFSLILESASTNQTSMYLCASNIMGDSREQYFGPGTRLTVT.

The chain combines TRBV4-1 with TRBJ2-5, with 8 bases aligning to TRBD2. The germline gives CDR1 MGHRA, CDR2 YSYEKL. There are 17 residues in the CDR3. Trimming at V came to 4 bases and at J to 4 bases, leaving 14 bases not matched to a gene. The CDR3 spells CASSRSPVTSESETQYF. DNA of the CDR3: TGCGCCAGCAGCCGTTCCCCGGTGACTAGCGAATCAGAGACCCAGTACTTC.

The chain employs TRBV19 and TRBJ2-2; 8 bases fit TRBD1. Germline V gives CDR1 LNHDA, CDR2 SQIVND (reference sequence). The trim removed 5 bases at V and 3 bases at J, leaving 5 bases unmatched. This CDR3 is 15 amino acids long. The CDR3, as DNA: TGTGCCAGTAGTGCGAGACAGGGGTACACCGGGGAGCTGTTTTTT. Translating gives CASSARQGYTGELFF.

The chain links TRBV7-6 to TRBJ2-6; D is unclear. The V end was cut by 5 bases, the J end by 3 bases, with 5 bases between. CDR3 size: 13 residues. Germline CDR1 SGHVS, CDR2 FNYEAQ. The CDR3 DNA follows: TGTGCCAGCAGCCAGAATGGGGCCAACGTCCTGACTTTC. This translates into CASSQNGANVLTF.

This chain uses TRBV7-9 with TRBJ1-4; perhaps TRBD1 as D (5 bases). CDR1 is SEHNR and CDR2 is FQNEAQ in the germline V gene (reference sequence). The CDR3 consists of 17 residues. V was clipped by 0 bases and J by 6 bases, with 17 bases between them. CDR3 residues: CASSLALRGRLDEKLFF. CDR3 sequence (DNA): TGTGCCAGCAGCTTAGCTCTAAGGGGCCGGCTAGATGAAAAACTGTTTTTT.

The rearrangement links TRBV5-1 to TRBJ2-3; tentatively, D is TRBD2 (7 bases). The germline V and J ends were trimmed by 0 bases and 0 bases, with 14 bases remaining between them. Per germline, CDR1 SGHRS and CDR2 YFSETQ. The CDR3 consists of 17 residues. The CDR3, as DNA: TGCGCCAGCAGCTTGGAAGGCGGGGGCCTTAGCACAGATACGCAGTATTTT. Translation gives CASSLEGGGLSTDTQYF.

The V and J genes are TRBV19 and TRBJ2-7; 10 nucleotides agree with TRBD1. The ends lost 6 bases at V and 6 bases at J; junction bases unmatched: 8. CDR3 length equals 14 residues. The germline CDR1 and CDR2 sequences are LNHDA and SQIVND (reference sequence). In nucleotides, the CDR3 is TGTGCCAGTAGCTGGGGGACAGGGGACGCCGAGCAGTACTTC. This codes for CASSWGTGDAEQYF. Full variable domain (outside the CDR3, taken from reference TRBV19 and TRBJ2-7): DGGITQSPKYLFRKEGQNVTLSCEQNLNHDAMYWYRQDPGQGLRLIYYSQIVNDFQKGDIAEGYSVSREKKESFPLTVTSAQKNPTAFYLCASSWGTGDAEQYFGPGTRLTVT.

The chain employs TRBV7-8 and TRBJ2-5; the match to TRBD2 covers 11 bases. Matching the DNA end better, TRBJ2-7 makes the J call doubtful. Germline assignment: CDR1 SGHVS and CDR2 FQNEAQ. This CDR3 has 16 amino acids. This chain's CDR3 is CASSLDTSGSSYEQYF. DNA of the CDR3: TGTGCCAGCAGCTTAGACACTAGCGGGAGCTCCTACGAGCAGTACTTC.

The chain links TRBV6-6 to TRBJ1-2, with D maybe TRBD1 (5 bases). The germline V gene encodes CDR1 MNHNY and CDR2 SVGAGI (reference sequence). With 5 bases removed from V and 0 bases from J, the gap between germline ends came to 16 bases. The CDR3 extends over 16 amino acids. DNA of the CDR3: TGTGCCAGCAGTATGGGGGGAGGCCGGGCTAACTATGGCTACACCTTC. The encoded protein is CASSMGGGRANYGYTF.

This clone showed up just once. The chain uses TRBV5-1 and TRBJ1-3, with 9 bases aligning to TRBD1. Germline CDR1 reads SGHRS; CDR2 reads YFSETQ. The V gene end was trimmed by 3 bases and the J gene end by 4 bases; junction bases not matched to a gene: 5. The CDR3 length is 15 residues. CDR3 region: CASSSDGTGGNTIYF. The CDR3 coding sequence is TGCGCCAGCAGCTCCGACGGGACAGGGGGAAACACCATATATTTT.

The chain couples TRBV27 to TRBJ2-6, with D maybe TRBD2 (5 bases). This CDR3 is built from 17 residues. CDR1 MNHEY and CDR2 SMNVEV come from the germline V gene (reference sequence). V shed 3 bases and J shed 0 bases, with 12 bases lying between them. The CDR3 DNA reads TGTGCCAGCAGTTTTCGGGGTTTACTCTCTGGGGCCAACGTCCTGACTTTC. It specifies CASSFRGLLSGANVLTF.